This is a list of T cell receptor beta chains from one sample in a study of blood T cell repertoires in COVID-19. Clones were read by immunoSEQ multiplex PCR, and TCRdb kept only the in-frame ones, dropping some. The sample has around 180,000 clones, around three quarters seen once. The material sequenced was peripheral blood. The source is a man between 70 and 80 years old with active or convalescent COVID-19. CDR3s include the opening cysteine and the closing phenylalanine or tryptophan. The D gene is left open where the match is weak. The size of a clone is reported for some rows only, either as once, few or many, or as a class for expanded clones.

cdr3_nt: TGTGCCAGTAGTATAAGAATGGCATACCTGTGGCCCCAGCATTTT; cdr3_aa: CASSIRMAYLWPQHF; j_call: TRBJ1-5; v_call: TRBV19; d_call: -; clone_size: -
cdr3_nt: TGTGCCAGCAGCCAAGCCCGAACAGGGGGCGGCTACACCTTC; cdr3_aa: CASSQARTGGGYTF; j_call: TRBJ1-2; v_call: TRBV3-1/TRBV3-2; d_call: TRBD1; clone_size: -
cdr3_nt: TGTGCCAGCAGCTCGGACAGGGAGGATGAGACCCAGTACTTC; cdr3_aa: CASSSDREDETQYF; j_call: TRBJ2-5; v_call: TRBV7-9; d_call: TRBD1; clone_size: -
cdr3_nt: TGTGCCAGCAGCTTTACAGGGTCTGGGCAGCCCCAGCATTTT; cdr3_aa: CASSFTGSGQPQHF; j_call: TRBJ1-5; v_call: TRBV11-2; d_call: -; clone_size: many
cdr3_nt: TGTGCCACCCAGTCCCCGAACAACGGGGAGCTGTTTTTT; cdr3_aa: CATQSPNNGELFF; j_call: TRBJ2-2; v_call: TRBV24-1; d_call: -; clone_size: few
cdr3_nt: TGTGCCACCAGTGGGCCGTATAGCGGGAGGGCCGGGACAGATACGCAGTATTTT; cdr3_aa: CATSGPYSGRAGTDTQYF; j_call: TRBJ2-3; v_call: TRBV24-1; d_call: TRBD2; clone_size: -
cdr3_nt: TGCGCCAGCAGCCCGGATGAGAGGGGCTACACCTTC; cdr3_aa: CASSPDERGYTF; j_call: TRBJ1-2; v_call: TRBV5-1; d_call: -; clone_size: -
cdr3_nt: TGCGCCAGCAGCTTGGTTGAGGCCACTGAAGCTTTCTTT; cdr3_aa: CASSLVEATEAFF; j_call: TRBJ1-1; v_call: TRBV5-1; d_call: -; clone_size: -
cdr3_nt: TGTGCCATTGGGACAACCCAAGAGACCCAGTACTTC; cdr3_aa: CAIGTTQETQYF; j_call: TRBJ2-5; v_call: TRBV10-3; d_call: -; clone_size: -
cdr3_nt: TGCGCCAGCAGCCGGGCACAGGGGGGAGAGGCCCAGTACTTC; cdr3_aa: CASSRAQGGEAQYF; j_call: TRBJ2-5; v_call: TRBV4-1; d_call: TRBD1; clone_size: -
cdr3_nt: TGTGCCAGTAGTATAGAGAGGAGCACAGATACGCAGTATTTT; cdr3_aa: CASSIERSTDTQYF; j_call: TRBJ2-3; v_call: TRBV19; d_call: -; clone_size: -
cdr3_nt: TGCAGTGCTAGTGGGGGAGGGTTTAGCGCTCAGCCCCAGCATTTT; cdr3_aa: CSASGGGFSAQPQHF; j_call: TRBJ1-5; v_call: TRBV20-1; d_call: -; clone_size: -
cdr3_nt: TGTGCCAGCAGTTTATCGTCTGGATTGATGAGAGGGCAGCCCCAGCATTTT; cdr3_aa: CASSLSSGLMRGQPQHF; j_call: TRBJ1-5; v_call: TRBV27; d_call: -; clone_size: -
cdr3_nt: TGTGCCAGCAGTTACTTCCAGGGGACTGAAGCTTTCTTT; cdr3_aa: CASSYFQGTEAFF; j_call: TRBJ1-1; v_call: TRBV6-2/TRBV6-3; d_call: -; clone_size: -
cdr3_nt: TGTGCCAGCAGTTCTGGGGGGAGAGAGACCCAGTACTTC; cdr3_aa: CASSSGGRETQYF; j_call: TRBJ2-5; v_call: TRBV28; d_call: -; clone_size: few
cdr3_nt: TGTGCCAGCAGCAAGGGACTAGCTTTCAATGAGCAGTTCTTC; cdr3_aa: CASSKGLAFNEQFF; j_call: TRBJ2-1; v_call: TRBV5-8; d_call: TRBD2; clone_size: -